This entry lists 26 T cell receptor beta chains sequenced from one sample in a study of blood T cell repertoires in COVID-19 (dated by TCRdb to 2020 to 2021). The library came from the immunoSEQ multiplex PCR assay. TCRdb's version of the immuneACCESS table is confined to in-frame rearrangements and falls short of the full clone set. An unresolved V gene accounts for under half of the shortfall where checked; the remainder is of unknown origin. The sample table contains under 200,000 clones; only one count was recorded for roughly 87% of them. Of the sample, roughly 11% falls within the top ten clones. The source material was PBMCs or T cells enriched from blood (not recorded which). These receptors were collected from a man aged 45-65 years who had recovered from COVID-19.

CDR3 in amino acids: CASSQVGAGGGQPQHF. The CDR3 DNA follows: TGCGCCAGCAGCCAAGTAGGCGCAGGGGGCGGCCAGCCCCAGCATTTT. The chain is built from TRBV4-1 and TRBJ1-5, with TRBD1 matching 8 bases. Trimming took 1 base from V and 7 from J; bases not matched to a gene: 9. CDR1 is MGHRA and CDR2 is YSYEKL in the germline V gene. The CDR3 sequence is 16 residues long.

This clone was recorded only once. J is TRBJ2-1 and V is TRBV5-5; 9 bases align to TRBD2. CDR1 SGHKS and CDR2 YYEKEE come from the germline V gene (reference sequence). The V and J ends lost 3 bases and 4 bases, in that order; junction bases with no gene match: 5. The CDR3 spans 15 residues. In nucleotides, the CDR3 is TGTGCCAGCAGCTCCCGACTAGCGGAATACAATGAGCAGTTCTTC. It codes for CASSSRLAEYNEQFF.

The gene calls are TRBV3-1 (or the pseudogene TRBV3-2) and TRBJ1-2; a weak D match, TRBD1 (5 bases). Germline CDR1 is LGHDT and CDR2 is YNNKEL (reference sequence). Trimming took off 1 base at V and 4 bases at J, with 13 bases between the two ends. The CDR3 covers 15 residues. CDR3 protein: CASSQVGQGIYGYTF. The CDR3 DNA sequence: TGTGCCAGCAGCCAAGTAGGTCAGGGTATCTATGGCTACACCTTC.

V is TRBV19 and J is TRBJ1-3; TRBD1 matches at 7 bases. Germline V gene lookup returns CDR1 LNHDA and CDR2 SQIVND (reference sequence). The CDR3 has 16 amino acids. Trimming at V came to 4 bases and at J to 1 base, leaving 7 bases not matched to a gene. CDR3 loop: CASSSFGTESGNTIYF. The CDR3 DNA reads as TGTGCCAGTAGTAGCTTCGGGACAGAGTCTGGAAACACCATATATTTT.

This chain uses TRBV9 with TRBJ1-3; D is unclear. Trimming shortened V by 1 base and J by 1 base, and 6 bases separated the two germline ends. The CDR3 covers 14 residues. The germline V gene has CDR1 SGDLS and CDR2 YYNGEE. CDR3 residues: CASSVRESGNTIYF. The CDR3 DNA sequence: TGTGCCAGCAGCGTACGTGAGTCTGGAAACACCATATATTTT.

The chain employs TRBV6-2 or TRBV6-3 and TRBJ1-2; D not certain. From germline, CDR1 is MNHEY and CDR2 SVGEGT. V was clipped by 0 bases and J by 1 base, with 18 bases between them. This CDR3 contains 18 residues. CDR3 nucleotides: TGTGCCAGCAGTTACTCGATTTCTAGCCAGTCCTTTAACTATGGCTACACCTTC. Protein sequence: CASSYSISSQSFNYGYTF.

V and J are TRBV5-6 and TRBJ2-2; maybe TRBD1 (6 bases). Trimming pared 2 bases from V and 6 bases from J, leaving 8 bases between. The CDR3 consists of 13 residues. Germline CDR1 reads SGHDT; CDR2 reads YYEEEE. The chain's CDR3 is CASSFRGAGELFF. CDR3 sequence (DNA): TGTGCCAGCAGCTTCAGGGGTGCCGGGGAGCTGTTTTTT.

The rearrangement links TRBV5-3 to TRBJ2-2, with D perhaps TRBD1 (7 bases). TRBV5-3 qualifies as an ORF whose function is uncertain. The CDR3 has 17 amino acids. V shed 3 bases and J shed 1 base, with 16 bases lying between them. CDR3 DNA sequence: TGTGCCAGAAGCTATCGGCGGGACAGTCGGAACACCGGGGAGCTGTTTTTT. It is translated as CARSYRRDSRNTGELFF.

The CDR3 DNA follows: TGTGCCAGCAGCTTAACCGGCTCCTGGGAGGCGGTGGACACCATATATTTT. This gives the protein CASSLTGSWEAVDTIYF. This sequence joins TRBV5-6 and TRBJ1-3, with D uncertain. V was shortened by 2 bases and J by 8 bases, with 23 bases between the two germline ends. The CDR3 runs 17 residues. Germline CDR1 and CDR2: SGHDT and YYEEEE.

The J gene is TRBJ1-5, the V gene TRBV15; maybe TRBD1 (5 bases). The CDR3 spans 16 residues. CDR1 is LNHNV and CDR2 is YYDKDF in the germline V gene (reference sequence). V was trimmed by 2 bases and J by 2 bases, leaving 13 bases between them. The CDR3 DNA reads as TGTGCCACCAGCAGACAGGGAAAGGGTGGCAATCAGCCCCAGCATTTT. As protein: CATSRQGKGGNQPQHF. The variable domain in full, with the rest retrieved from reference TRBV15 and TRBJ1-5, is DAMVIQNPRYQVTQFGKPVTLSCSQTLNHNVMYWYQQKSSQAPKLLFHYYDKDFNNEADTPDNFQSRRPNTSFCFLDIRSPGLGDTAMYLCATSRQGKGGNQPQHFGDGTRLSIL.

This sequence joins TRBV7-8 and TRBJ2-5; the D gene is possibly TRBD2 (6 bases). CDR1 is SGHVS and CDR2 is FQNEAQ in the germline V gene. With 1 base removed from V and 4 bases from J, the gap between germline ends came to 16 bases. The CDR3 extends over 16 amino acids. DNA of the CDR3: TGTGCCAGCAGCTTAGTTTGGTGGGGGAGGCCAGAGACCCAGTACTTC. Translation gives CASSLVWWGRPETQYF.

V gene TRBV29-1 combines with J gene TRBJ2-1; the D gene is possibly TRBD2 (6 bases). The CDR3 is made up of 13 amino acids. Germline-derived CDR1 and CDR2 are SQVTM and ANQGSEA. Trimming left V 4 bases short and J 4 bases short, with 11 bases between. The CDR3 reads CSVVVAAYNEQFF. The CDR3 bases are TGCAGCGTTGTGGTAGCGGCATACAATGAGCAGTTCTTC.

This clone was seen a single time. This chain connects TRBV6-5 to TRBJ1-1; a possible D gene is TRBD1 (5 bases). CDR1 MNHEY and CDR2 SVGAGI come from the germline V gene. Trimming cost V 7 bases and J 2 bases, with 14 bases left between them. The CDR3 sequence is 14 residues long. The CDR3 reads CASNERQLNTEAFF. In nucleotides, the CDR3 is TGTGCCAGCAACGAACGACAGCTTAACACTGAAGCTTTCTTT.

This chain uses TRBV6-5 with TRBJ1-2; D possibly corresponds to TRBD1 (6 bases). Trimming left V 6 bases short and J 0 bases short, with 14 bases between. The CDR3 covers 15 residues. Germline V gene sequence: CDR1 MNHEY, CDR2 SVGAGI. The CDR3 bases are TGTGCCAGCAGGGGCCAAGGGGGGGCTAACTATGGCTACACCTTC. Its protein is CASRGQGGANYGYTF.

V is TRBV6-2 or TRBV6-3 and J is TRBJ2-3; possible D gene TRBD2, 6 bases. CDR1 and CDR2 (germline): MNHEY, SVGEGT. There are 14 residues in the CDR3. Trimming took off 3 bases at V and 3 bases at J, with 10 bases between the two ends. CDR3 in amino acids: CASSYSGSTDTQYF. For the CDR3, the DNA is TGTGCCAGCAGTTATTCCGGGAGTACAGATACGCAGTATTTT.

The chain recombines TRBV5-4 with TRBJ1-2, with 7 bases matching TRBD1. V was pared by 6 bases and J by 6 bases, with 11 bases of the junction left unmatched. This CDR3 region has 14 residues. Germline V gives CDR1 SGHNT, CDR2 YYREEE (reference sequence). This CDR3 reads CASTFGQAPHGYTF. The CDR3 nucleotides are TGTGCCAGCACCTTCGGACAGGCGCCACATGGCTACACCTTC.

This sequence joins TRBV19 and TRBJ1-1; possibly TRBD1 for D (6 bases). The CDR3 covers 14 residues. The germline gives CDR1 LNHDA, CDR2 SQIVND (reference sequence). Deletions cut 7 bases from V and 5 bases from J, with 17 bases between. The CDR3 sequence: CASIEGGPSTEAFF. DNA for the CDR3: TGTGCCAGTATAGAGGGGGGGCCGTCGACTGAAGCTTTCTTT.

The chain recombines TRBV7-2 with TRBJ1-1, with D unresolved. The CDR3 covers 14 residues. The germline CDR1 and CDR2 sequences are SGHTA and FQGNSA. Trimming removed 5 bases from V and 1 base from J, with 11 bases in between. Here the CDR3 reads CASSPSRENTEAFF. Written as DNA, the CDR3 is TGTGCCAGCAGCCCCTCCCGGGAGAACACTGAAGCTTTCTTT.

The rearrangement joins TRBV5-6 to TRBJ1-6; 9 bases line up with TRBD1. The CDR3 extends over 16 amino acids. CDR1 is SGHDT, CDR2 YYEEEE, per germline. V dropped 0 bases and J dropped 9; count of bases not matched to a gene: 7. In DNA, the CDR3 is TGTGCCAGCAGCTTGGCCGGCGCGACAGGGGGTTCACCCCTCCACTTT. Residues: CASSLAGATGGSPLHF.

As regards this clone: The junction does not match germline at one end; this may be a read error. The CDR3 DNA reads TGTGCTAGCAGCTCCAACAGGGTACGGGGCACAGATACGCAGTATTTT. This gives the protein CASSSNRVRGTDTQYF. V gene TRBV7-7 combines with J gene TRBJ2-3; D might be TRBD1 (6 bases). CDR1 is SSHAT, CDR2 FNYEAQ, per germline (reference sequence). CDR3 length: 16 amino acids.

This clone was picked up a small number of times. This chain links TRBV5-5 with TRBJ1-2; D is perhaps TRBD1 (6 bases). Trimming took off 4 bases at V and 4 bases at J, with 11 bases between the two ends. The length of the CDR3 is 13 residues. Germline V gene lookup returns CDR1 SGHKS and CDR2 YYEKEE (reference sequence). CDR3 amino acids: CASSQDRPYGYTF. The CDR3 bases are TGTGCCAGCAGCCAGGACAGACCCTATGGCTACACCTTC.

CDR3 protein: CASSRWTSGKELFF. CDR3 sequence (DNA): TGCGCCAGCAGCCGCTGGACTAGCGGGAAGGAGCTGTTTTTT. V is TRBV5-1 and J is TRBJ2-2; 12 nucleotides line up with TRBD2. The germline V gene has CDR1 SGHRS and CDR2 YFSETQ. The CDR3 covers 14 residues. Trimming cost V 4 bases and J 10 bases; bases outside gene matches: 5. Complete variable domain (other parts from reference TRBV5-1 and TRBJ2-2): KAGVTQTPRYLIKTRGQQVTLSCSPISGHRSVSWYQQTPGQGLQFLFEYFSETQRNKGNFPGRFSGRQFSNSRSEMNVSTLELGDSALYLCASSRWTSGKELFFGEGSRLTVL.

The chain uses TRBV7-8 and TRBJ2-7; TRBD2 is a possible D gene (5 bases). Trimming stripped 5 bases from V and 3 bases from J, with 14 bases between. The CDR3 extends over 14 amino acids. The germline V gene has CDR1 SGHVS and CDR2 FQNEAQ. The CDR3 coding sequence is TGTGCCAGCAGCGTTTCGGGGTCTAACTACGAGCAGTACTTC. Its translation: CASSVSGSNYEQYF.

This chain links TRBV3-1 (or the pseudogene TRBV3-2) with TRBJ2-1; weak D call: TRBD2 (5 bases). The germline V gene encodes CDR1 LGHDT and CDR2 YNNKEL (reference sequence). This CDR3 has 14 amino acids. Trimming removed 4 bases at V and 3 bases at J, with 10 bases between. The CDR3 loop is CASSPRGLYNEQFF. CDR3 bases: TGTGCCAGCAGCCCAAGAGGACTCTACAATGAGCAGTTCTTC.

This clone was observed a single time. The chain employs TRBV5-1 and TRBJ1-1; 7 bases map to TRBD1. With V trimmed by 1 base and J by 5 bases, 2 bases remained unmatched. CDR1 SGHRS and CDR2 YFSETQ come from the germline V gene. The CDR3 length is 13 residues. Written as DNA, the CDR3 is TGCGCCAGCAGCTTGTCAGGGGGAACTGAAGCTTTCTTT. Its protein is CASSLSGGTEAFF.

The J gene is TRBJ2-2, the V gene TRBV6-5; D is ambiguous. The CDR3 is made up of 15 amino acids. V dropped 4 bases and J dropped 0 bases, with 9 bases sitting between them. The germline V gene has CDR1 MNHEY and CDR2 SVGAGI. The CDR3 DNA sequence: TGTGCCAGCAGTTCGGTCACGTCGAACACCGGGGAGCTGTTTTTT. Protein sequence: CASSSVTSNTGELFF.